This is a list of T cell receptor beta chains from one sample in a study of blood T cell repertoires in COVID-19. The table came from immunoSEQ multiplex PCR; TCRdb's copy has only in-frame clones and leaves some out. The sample contains roughly 38,000 clones, about 90% of which appear only once. The sample comprised peripheral blood. The source of these receptors is a man between 60 and 75 years old with active or convalescent COVID-19. Each CDR3 is given with its conserved first and last residue. Each record gives: D gene, clone size, V gene, J gene, CDR3 protein. D genes are given only for firm matches. Where a row states a size, it is once, few, many or the class of an expanded clone; other rows omit it.

>.|.|TRBV10-3|TRBJ2-2
CAITADRNTGELFF
>.|.|TRBV10-3|TRBJ1-5
CAISESRQPQHF
>TRBD1|once|TRBV27|TRBJ2-7
CASSPPGQAYYEQYF
>TRBD1|.|TRBV3-1/TRBV3-2|TRBJ2-5
CASSHLDRGETQYF
>.|.|TRBV18|TRBJ1-2
CASSPQGDGGYTF
>.|.|TRBV7-2|TRBJ2-5
CASSFISGRETQYF
>TRBD2|once|TRBV7-9|TRBJ2-1
CASSRTSQGNNEQFF
>TRBD2|.|TRBV18|TRBJ2-4
CASRTSGIQNIQYF
>.|.|TRBV27|TRBJ2-5
CASSLLETQYF
>TRBD1|once|TRBV3-1/TRBV3-2|TRBJ1-1
CASRGQGDTEAFF
>TRBD1|.|TRBV15|TRBJ1-6
CATSYGQGSSYNSPLHF
>TRBD2|.|TRBV7-8|TRBJ2-1
CASSQREGTLNEQFF
>.|.|TRBV11-2|TRBJ1-1
CASSLVSGFTEAFF
>TRBD1|.|TRBV2|TRBJ1-6
CASTLGQVNSPLHF
>.|.|TRBV24-1|TRBJ2-2
CATSDPGDTGELFF
>TRBD1|.|TRBV5-1|TRBJ2-2
CASSLEGQHVTGELFF
>.|.|TRBV7-2|TRBJ2-4
CASSLASQGAKNIQYF
>TRBD2|.|TRBV5-1|TRBJ2-7
CASSLERGTYEQYF
>TRBD1|.|TRBV28|TRBJ1-4
CASSSTGGTRGLLFF
>TRBD1|.|TRBV4-1|TRBJ1-5
CASSVGDRGLHSQPQHF
>.|.|TRBV7-2|TRBJ2-1
CASSRLYNEQFF
>.|.|TRBV11-2|TRBJ1-6
CASSLTLRNSPLHF
>.|.|TRBV3-1/TRBV3-2|TRBJ1-5
CASSQDQGNQPQHF
>TRBD1|.|TRBV28|TRBJ2-4
CASRGDREAKNIQYF
>.|.|TRBV2|TRBJ1-1
CASTSRDSYTEAFF
>TRBD1|once|TRBV7-8|TRBJ1-1
CASGRDRNTEAFF
>.|once|TRBV6-6|TRBJ1-2
CASSPQGNYGYTF
>.|.|TRBV7-3|TRBJ1-1
CASSLLRAGNTEAFF
>TRBD2|.|TRBV29-1|TRBJ2-3
CSVARTSGKGTDTQYF
>.|.|TRBV19|TRBJ2-1
CASKGGDPYNEQFF
>TRBD1|.|TRBV5-1|TRBJ1-4
CASSTADRAVEKLFF
>TRBD2|.|TRBV5-5|TRBJ2-1
CASSFEGLAAYNEQFF
>TRBD2|once|TRBV29-1|TRBJ2-3
CSVRLAGTDTQYF
>TRBD2|.|TRBV30|TRBJ2-1
CACSPSGRGEQFF
>.|few|TRBV7-9|TRBJ2-2
CASSLASYNTGELFF
>TRBD2|.|TRBV4-2|TRBJ2-3
CASSRGAGGTDTQYF
>TRBD2|.|TRBV6-4|TRBJ2-1
CASSDSLAARYNEQFF
>.|.|TRBV5-8|TRBJ2-4
CASSLASKNIQYF
>TRBD1|.|TRBV27|TRBJ2-7
CASSLEPPGQSYEQYF
>.|.|TRBV4-1|TRBJ1-2
CASSQDSSWRGGYTF
>.|.|TRBV9|TRBJ2-1
CASSGGSSTYNEQFF
>.|.|TRBV29-1|TRBJ2-2
CSVVGLKNTGELFF
>.|.|TRBV20-1|TRBJ2-5
CSASLKETQYF
>TRBD1|.|TRBV9|TRBJ1-1
CASSVVERTGGDGTEAFF
>.|.|TRBV19|TRBJ2-2
CASRAGAHTGELFF
>TRBD1|.|TRBV11-2|TRBJ1-2
CASSLVSGTGHYGYTF
>.|.|TRBV5-1|TRBJ1-1
CASSLGTIMNTEAFF
>TRBD1|.|TRBV14|TRBJ1-2
CASSQEARGSGYTF
>TRBD1|.|TRBV19|TRBJ1-2
CASSMEAGGEYGYTF
>.|few|TRBV5-6|TRBJ1-5
CASSLTGVSNQPQHF
>.|.|TRBV28|TRBJ1-1
CATLGGALGTEAFF
>TRBD1|few|TRBV7-9|TRBJ2-6
CASSPGQGRGANVLTF